These 20 T cell receptor beta chains came from one sample sequenced in a study of blood T cell repertoires in COVID-19. TCRdb keeps only in-frame clones here, not all; method: immunoSEQ multiplex PCR. The sample includes 260,000 or so clones, about nine tenths of them seen just once. Sample: PBMCs or T cells enriched from blood (not recorded which). The receptors were gathered from a woman between 40 and 50 years old with acute COVID-19.

This clone was recorded only once. The chain couples TRBV7-9 to TRBJ1-2; possibly TRBD1 for D (6 bases). This CDR3 region has 14 residues. V lost 3 bases to trimming and J lost 3 bases, with 11 bases between them. Germline CDR1 and CDR2: SEHNR and FQNEAQ (reference sequence). DNA for the CDR3: TGTGCCAGCAGCTTGGACAGAGGAGACTATGGCTACACCTTC. This gives the protein CASSLDRGDYGYTF.

J is TRBJ2-1 and V is TRBV19; D remains unclear. Germline V gene sequence: CDR1 LNHDA, CDR2 SQIVND (reference sequence). The CDR3 is 16 residues long. V was shortened by 1 base and J by 0 bases, with 10 bases between the two germline ends. For the CDR3, the DNA is TGTGCCAGTAGTATAGGAGAACCGAGCTCCTACAATGAGCAGTTCTTC. This codes for CASSIGEPSSYNEQFF.

V is TRBV12-3 or TRBV12-4 and J is TRBJ2-1; the match to TRBD2 covers 8 bases. V was clipped by 4 bases and J by 11 bases; unmatched bases: 7. This CDR3 has 13 residues. CDR3 loop: CASSYPAGEKQFF. CDR3 coding DNA: TGTGCCAGCAGTTACCCAGCGGGAGAGAAGCAGTTCTTC.

The chain uses TRBV18 and TRBJ2-3; maybe TRBD1 (5 bases). CDR1 and CDR2 (germline): KGHSH, LQKENI. This CDR3 is built from 15 residues. V lost 0 bases, J lost 4 bases, and 11 bases lay in between. CDR3 nucleotide sequence: TGTGCCAGCTCACCACCAGGGGTTGTGGCAGATACGCAGTATTTT. Translating gives CASSPPGVVADTQYF.

This chain joins TRBV9 and TRBJ1-2; 7 nucleotides line up with TRBD1. The V gene end was trimmed by 1 base and the J gene end by 5 bases; junction bases not matched to a gene: 5. The CDR3 runs to 14 residues. Germline CDR1 is SGDLS and CDR2 is YYNGEE. In DNA form, the CDR3 reads TGTGCCAGCAGCGTATCAGAGGGGGCGTATGGCTACACCTTC. It encodes CASSVSEGAYGYTF.

The chain combines TRBV7-9 with TRBJ1-4; D uncertain. CDR1 and CDR2 (germline): SEHNR, FQNEAQ (reference sequence). CDR3 length: 15 residues. V lost 5 bases to trimming and J lost 8 bases, with 18 bases between them. The DNA of the CDR3 is TGTGCCAGCAGCCCGCCTGGAGATTTCTCGGAAAAACTGTTTTTT. Amino acids: CASSPPGDFSEKLFF.

This clone was detected a few times. The V gene is TRBV27, the J gene TRBJ1-3; 11 bases fit TRBD1. Germline V CDR1 and CDR2: MNHEY, SMNVEV (reference sequence). V was pared by 1 base and J by 4 bases, with 9 bases of the junction left unmatched. The CDR3 contains 18 residues. CDR3 residues: CASSLFGQGAREGNTIYF. CDR3 DNA sequence: TGTGCCAGCAGTTTATTTGGACAGGGGGCGCGTGAAGGAAACACCATATATTTT.

The chain joins TRBV18 to TRBJ2-5, with a tentative D call TRBD1 (6 bases). CDR1 is KGHSH and CDR2 is LQKENI in the germline V gene. The CDR3 contains 16 residues. V lost 3 bases and J lost 5, with 19 bases in between. CDR3 sequence reads: CASSPQQGIDTETQYF. In DNA, the CDR3 is TGTGCCAGCTCACCGCAACAGGGCATCGATACGGAGACCCAGTACTTC.

CDR3 sequence: CASSPGGNQPQHF. In DNA form, the CDR3 reads TGTGCCAGCAGCCCGGGGGGTAATCAGCCCCAGCATTTT. This chain uses TRBV7-9 with TRBJ1-5; the D gene is possibly TRBD1 (5 bases). The CDR3 covers 13 residues. Germline CDR1 SEHNR, CDR2 FQNEAQ (reference sequence). The V and J ends lost 5 bases and 4 bases respectively, with 9 bases between them.

The gene calls are TRBV7-2 and TRBJ1-2; possible D gene TRBD1, 6 bases. The germline V and J ends were trimmed by 4 bases and 2 bases, with 8 bases remaining between them. Germline V gives CDR1 SGHTA, CDR2 FQGNSA. This CDR3 spans 13 amino acids. The CDR3 DNA is TGTGCCAGCAGCTCGACAGGAAACTATGGCTACACCTTC. Encoded protein: CASSSTGNYGYTF.

This rearrangement joins TRBV27 to TRBJ2-5, with no clear D. Trimming took 3 bases from V and 2 from J, leaving 7 bases between them. CDR3 length: 13 residues. The germline V gene has CDR1 MNHEY and CDR2 SMNVEV (reference sequence). CDR3 in amino acids: CASSFSPQETQYF. In nucleotides, the CDR3 is TGTGCCAGCAGTTTCAGTCCGCAAGAGACCCAGTACTTC.

The chain is built from TRBV5-6 and TRBJ2-1; weak D call: TRBD1 (6 bases). The CDR3 has 17 amino acids. The germline V and J ends were trimmed by 2 bases and 4 bases, with 19 bases remaining between them. Germline CDR1 SGHDT, CDR2 YYEEEE. The CDR3 region is CASSLSPSGRGYNEQFF. CDR3 nucleotides: TGTGCCAGCAGCTTATCCCCCAGTGGCAGGGGTTACAATGAGCAGTTCTTC.

The chain has TRBV18 and TRBJ1-2, with 7 bases aligning to TRBD1. V lost 3 bases, J lost 3 bases, and 1 base stayed unmatched. Per germline, CDR1 KGHSH and CDR2 LQKENI. This CDR3 spans 13 amino acids. CDR3 sequence reads: CASSPDRDYGYTF. CDR3 bases: TGTGCCAGCTCACCTGACAGGGACTATGGCTACACCTTC.

The chain links TRBV19 to TRBJ1-1; D gene unclear. V was shortened by 4 bases and J by 1 base, with 10 bases between the two germline ends. The germline CDR1 and CDR2 sequences are LNHDA and SQIVND (reference sequence). This CDR3 is 14 amino acids long. The CDR3 loop is CASSSHSGNTEAFF. DNA of the CDR3: TGTGCCAGTAGTAGTCACAGCGGGAACACTGAAGCTTTCTTT.

This chain uses TRBV27 with TRBJ2-3; D is perhaps TRBD2 (6 bases). Germline V gene data show CDR1 as MNHEY and CDR2 as SMNVEV (reference sequence). CDR3 length: 17 amino acids. V was pared by 6 bases and J by 2 bases, with 21 bases between. The CDR3 reads CASRSLLAPHNTDTQYF. CDR3 in DNA: TGTGCCAGCAGGTCACTCCTAGCGCCCCATAACACAGATACGCAGTATTTT.

V is TRBV30 and J is TRBJ1-2; perhaps TRBD1 as D (5 bases). Looked up from germline, CDR1 is GTSNPN and CDR2 is SVGIG (reference sequence). Trimming removed 4 bases at V and 3 bases at J, with 18 bases between. The CDR3 is made up of 15 amino acids. CDR3 sequence reads: CAWNRQLRVYYGYTF. The CDR3, as DNA: TGTGCCTGGAACAGACAGCTCAGGGTCTACTATGGCTACACCTTC.

The chain uses TRBV18 and TRBJ2-1; 10 nucleotides line up with TRBD2. Germline-derived CDR1 and CDR2 are KGHSH and LQKENI. Trimming cost V 2 bases and J 1 base; bases outside gene matches: 2. This CDR3 has 16 amino acids. The CDR3 loop is CASSPTSGASYNEQFF. The DNA of the CDR3 is TGTGCCAGCTCACCAACTAGCGGGGCTTCCTACAATGAGCAGTTCTTC.

This chain uses TRBV27 with TRBJ2-7, with D uncertain. Germline lookup yields CDR1 MNHEY and CDR2 SMNVEV (reference sequence). Trimming shortened V by 2 bases and J by 6 bases, and 14 bases separated the two germline ends. The CDR3 contains 14 residues. For the CDR3, the DNA is TGTGCCAGCAGTTTACCCTTGGAGTCGGTCGAGCAGTACGTC. It encodes CASSLPLESVEQYV.

This chain joins TRBV5-4 and TRBJ2-3, with 9 bases fitting TRBD1. Germline lookup yields CDR1 SGHNT and CDR2 YYREEE (reference sequence). With V trimmed by 4 bases and J by 4 bases, 10 bases remained unmatched. CDR3 length: 16 amino acids. This CDR3 is CASSPPTGGISDTQYF. The CDR3 DNA follows: TGTGCCAGCAGCCCACCGACAGGGGGAATTTCAGATACGCAGTATTTT.

This sequence joins TRBV11-3 and TRBJ2-7; TRBD2 matches at 7 bases. Germline trimming cut 5 bases from V and 0 bases from J; bases unmatched to any gene: 4. CDR1 and CDR2 (germline): SGHNT, YENEEA. The CDR3 runs to 14 residues. The CDR3 sequence is CASSRSGGSYEQYV. CDR3 nucleotides: TGTGCCAGCAGCCGATCGGGGGGCTCCTACGAGCAGTACGTC.